These 18 T cell receptor beta chains were sequenced from one sample in a study of shared clonotypes between healthy human individuals (dated by TCRdb to about 2020). Libraries were built with the immunoSEQ multiplex PCR assay. Imported from immuneACCESS, the table was reduced by TCRdb to in-frame sequences with V and J called. These copies leave out some clones; in studies compared against another copy, an unresolved V gene accounts for under half, and the cause of the remainder is not known. The sample table shows about 1.5 million clones, and approximately 98% are seen once. The top ten clonotypes cover roughly 0.42% of the sample. The material sequenced was naive CD4+ T cells sorted from blood. The sample's cell subset or site label, decoded: CD45RA+ positively selected. All receptors derive from a man aged 25 to 40 in good health.

CDR3 amino acids: CASSFTGGTDTQYF. CDR3 DNA: TGTGCCAGCAGTTTTACGGGAGGTACAGATACGCAGTATTTT. The chain links TRBV27 to TRBJ2-3; 7 nucleotides align to TRBD2. Per the germline V gene, CDR1 is MNHEY and CDR2 is SMNVEV (reference sequence). J gave up 3 bases and V 3 bases, and 3 bases lay outside the gene matches. The CDR3 covers 14 residues.

The rearrangement links TRBV5-4 to TRBJ2-7; TRBD2 might be the D (6 bases). Germline V CDR1 and CDR2: SGHNT, YYREEE (reference sequence). V was shortened by 0 bases and J by 0 bases, with 13 bases between the two germline ends. This CDR3 contains 16 residues. DNA for the CDR3: TGTGCCAGCAGCTTGGTAGGAGGGACTTACTCCTACGAGCAGTACTTC. Translation gives CASSLVGGTYSYEQYF.

The rearrangement links TRBV5-1 to TRBJ2-7, with 8 bases lining up with TRBD2. This CDR3 region has 15 residues. Trimming took 5 bases from V and 2 from J; bases not matched to a gene: 9. Per germline, CDR1 SGHRS and CDR2 YFSETQ. The CDR3 protein is CASRRASGQTYEQYF. CDR3 sequence (DNA): TGCGCCAGCAGACGGGCTAGCGGGCAAACCTACGAGCAGTACTTC.

As concerns this clone: Other DNA sequences in this specimen translate into the identical CDR3. The chain couples TRBV28 to TRBJ2-7; D uncertain. The CDR3 runs 13 residues. Germline V gene sequence: CDR1 MDHEN, CDR2 SYDVKM. The ends were cut back, 4 bases at V and 3 bases at J, with 10 bases in the middle. The DNA of the CDR3 is TGTGCCAGCAGTTCTGTGGGCCTCTACGAGCAGTACTTC. As protein: CASSSVGLYEQYF.

The V and J genes are TRBV7-6 and TRBJ2-7, with D maybe TRBD1 (5 bases). The CDR3 has 14 residues. V gave up 5 bases and J gave up 5 bases, with 16 bases separating them. The germline V gene has CDR1 SGHVS and CDR2 FNYEAQ. This CDR3 is CASSAREFDHEQYF. The CDR3 region has the DNA TGTGCCAGCAGCGCCAGGGAATTTGACCACGAGCAGTACTTC.

The rearrangement uses TRBV27 and TRBJ2-1; 10 nucleotides align to TRBD2. J was trimmed by 10 bases and V by 2 bases; bases with no gene match: 8. Germline lookup yields CDR1 MNHEY and CDR2 SMNVEV (reference sequence). This CDR3 has 15 amino acids. The DNA for the CDR3 is TGTGCCAGCAGTTTACAAGCGGGAGGGGAGGGCGAGCAGTTCTTC. Translating it yields CASSLQAGGEGEQFF.

J is TRBJ1-4 and V is TRBV5-4; the match to TRBD1 covers 9 bases. The V gene's germline CDR1 is SGHNT and CDR2 YYREEE (reference sequence). The V gene end was trimmed by 9 bases and the J gene end by 3 bases; junction bases not matched to a gene: 12. CDR3 length: 16 residues. The CDR3: CATQKAGTGPNEKLFF. CDR3 DNA: TGTGCCACACAAAAAGCGGGGACAGGGCCTAATGAAAAACTGTTTTTT.

The chain joins TRBV7-3 to TRBJ2-1, with 9 nucleotides matching TRBD1. J was trimmed by 8 bases and V by 4 bases; bases with no gene match: 3. CDR1 is SGHTA and CDR2 is FQGTGA in the germline V gene. There are 13 residues in the CDR3. CDR3 sequence (DNA): TGTGCCAGCAGCTCCGGGACAGGGTATGAGCAGTTCTTC. It is translated as CASSSGTGYEQFF. Looking up the rest from reference TRBV7-3 and TRBJ2-1 gives the full variable domain: GAGVSQTPSNKVTEKGKYVELRCDPISGHTALYWYRQSLGQGPEFLIYFQGTGAADDSGLPNDRFFAVRPEGSVSTLKIQRTERGDSAVYLCASSSGTGYEQFFGPGTRLTVL.

The chain has TRBV18 and TRBJ2-2, with a possible D match to TRBD2 (6 bases). Germline CDR1 and CDR2: KGHSH and LQKENI. V shed 5 bases and J shed 6 bases, with 16 bases lying between them. This CDR3 is 15 amino acids long. CDR3: CASSTTPTRPGELFF. Here the CDR3 DNA reads TGTGCCAGCTCAACTACCCCGACTAGGCCCGGGGAGCTGTTTTTT.

The chain carries TRBV19 and TRBJ1-2; D may be TRBD1 (6 bases). Trimming took 8 bases from V and 4 from J, leaving 20 bases between them. The CDR3 is made up of 15 amino acids. Germline lookup yields CDR1 LNHDA and CDR2 SQIVND (reference sequence). The CDR3 reads CASSRNRDGSYGYTF. CDR3 nucleotide sequence: TGTGCCAGTTCCAGAAACAGGGACGGGAGCTATGGCTACACCTTC. The variable domain in full, completed from reference TRBV19 and TRBJ1-2, reads DGGITQSPKYLFRKEGQNVTLSCEQNLNHDAMYWYRQDPGQGLRLIYYSQIVNDFQKGDIAEGYSVSREKKESFPLTVTSAQKNPTAFYLCASSRNRDGSYGYTFGSGTRLTVV.

The chain is built from TRBV10-3 and TRBJ2-1; TRBD1 or TRBD2 may be the D gene (5 bases each). The CDR3 contains 15 residues. Germline loops: CDR1 ENHRY, CDR2 SYGVKD. The V gene lost 6 bases and the J gene lost 6 bases, with 18 bases spanning the gap. CDR3 in DNA: TGTGCCATCAGCCCGGGGCAGGGATCCATCAATGAGCAGTTCTTC. Its translation: CAISPGQGSINEQFF.

This rearrangement joins TRBV5-1 to TRBJ2-5; possible D gene TRBD1, 6 bases. Germline assignment: CDR1 SGHRS and CDR2 YFSETQ. The V end was cut by 4 bases, the J end by 4 bases, with 14 bases between. The CDR3 has 14 amino acids. The CDR3 here is CASSRQGWRETQYF. In DNA, the CDR3 is TGCGCCAGCAGCAGGCAGGGGTGGCGAGAGACCCAGTACTTC.

This chain connects TRBV9 to TRBJ2-2, with D possibly TRBD2 on 5 matching bases. The CDR3 loop spans 15 amino acids. The germline V and J ends were trimmed by 2 bases and 6 bases, with 14 bases remaining between them. Germline loops: CDR1 SGDLS, CDR2 YYNGEE. The CDR3 DNA reads as TGTGCCAGCAGCGTGACGTCGGTCGGGGCCGGGGAGCTGTTTTTT. It translates to CASSVTSVGAGELFF.

The chain combines TRBV12-5 with TRBJ1-2; 8 bases are shared with TRBD1. The V segment lost 6 bases and the J segment 7 bases; nucleotides outside the gene matches: 16. This CDR3 spans 16 amino acids. CDR1 LGHNT and CDR2 FRNRAP come from the germline V gene. CDR3 sequence: CASGNLTWTGWGGYTF. The CDR3 DNA follows: TGTGCTAGTGGCAACCTCACCTGGACAGGGTGGGGTGGCTACACCTTC. Supplemented by reference TRBV12-5 and TRBJ1-2, the full variable domain reads DARVTQTPRHKVTEMGQEVTMRCQPILGHNTVFWYRQTMMQGLELLAYFRNRAPLDDSGMPKDRFSAEMPDATLATLKIQPSEPRDSAVYFCASGNLTWTGWGGYTFGSGTRLTVV.

The rearrangement uses TRBV4-3 and TRBJ2-7, with a weak D call TRBD1 (6 bases). V shed 1 base and J shed 3 bases, with 19 bases lying between them. The germline V gene encodes CDR1 LGHNA and CDR2 YSLEER. CDR3 length: 17 residues. The CDR3 nucleotides read TGCGCCAGCAGCCAAGTCCTAGGGAATCCGGACAGCTACGAGCAGTACTTC. Translating gives CASSQVLGNPDSYEQYF.

The J gene is TRBJ2-7, the V gene TRBV19, with D tentatively TRBD1 (5 bases). CDR1 LNHDA and CDR2 SQIVND come from the germline V gene (reference sequence). The V end was cut by 5 bases, the J end by 3 bases, with 14 bases between. The CDR3 is 14 residues long. The CDR3 DNA reads TGTGCCAGTAGTTCTCGTGGGGCGAGCTACGAGCAGTACTTC. Protein: CASSSRGASYEQYF.

The V gene is TRBV29-1, the J gene TRBJ2-3, with D possibly matching TRBD2 (5 bases). This CDR3 has 17 residues. Germline CDR1 is SQVTM and CDR2 is ANQGSEA. V gave up 0 bases and J gave up 1 base, with 17 bases separating them. The CDR3 protein is CSVEDSLSGSGTDTQYF. The CDR3 coding sequence is TGCAGCGTTGAAGATAGTTTATCCGGTAGCGGCACAGATACGCAGTATTTT.

The V gene is TRBV19, the J gene TRBJ1-1; TRBD1 agrees at 10 bases. The CDR3 sequence is 13 residues long. V lost 9 bases and J lost 3; bases outside the gene matches: 4. Germline CDR1 is LNHDA and CDR2 is SQIVND (reference sequence). The CDR3 sequence is CASPGQGHTEAFF. The CDR3 nucleotides read TGTGCCAGCCCGGGACAGGGGCACACTGAAGCTTTCTTT.